A single sample is the source of the 7 T cell receptor beta chains below, sequenced in a study of cytomegalovirus exposure and HLA in healthy donors. The PCR made use of 60 Vbeta and 13 Jbeta primers. The repertoire was sequenced with immunoSEQ multiplex PCR; TCRdb's copy has only in-frame clones and lacks some. The sample holds a few hundred thousand clones, nearly 80% seen once. The sequencing input was PBMCs. Source of these receptors: a man in his late teens or twenties in good health and CMV-seronegative.

This clone was seen only once. The rearrangement uses TRBV2 and TRBJ1-6; D is undetermined. This CDR3 is 14 amino acids long. V was trimmed by 5 bases and J by 11 bases, leaving 16 bases between them. The germline CDR1 and CDR2 sequences are SNHLY and FYNNEI. The CDR3 reads CASSSAAQDAPLHF. CDR3 sequence (DNA): TGTGCCAGCAGTTCGGCAGCCCAGGATGCACCCCTCCACTTT.

The gene calls are TRBV7-3 and TRBJ1-6; the D is unclear. CDR1 is SGHTA, CDR2 FQGTGA, per germline. The CDR3 runs to 12 residues. Trimming took off 3 bases at V and 12 bases at J, with 9 bases between the two ends. This chain's CDR3 is CASSFSPGPLHF. The DNA of the CDR3 is TGTGCCAGCAGCTTCAGCCCGGGACCCCTCCACTTT. The variable domain in full, with the rest retrieved from reference TRBV7-3 and TRBJ1-6, is GAGVSQTPSNKVTEKGKYVELRCDPISGHTALYWYRQSLGQGPEFLIYFQGTGAADDSGLPNDRFFAVRPEGSVSTLKIQRTERGDSAVYLCASSFSPGPLHFGNGTRLTVT.

The chain combines TRBV5-4 with TRBJ2-7; 7 bases line up with TRBD2. The V segment lost 4 bases and the J segment 3 bases; nucleotides outside the gene matches: 7. From germline, CDR1 is SGHNT and CDR2 YYREEE (reference sequence). The CDR3 is 14 amino acids. CDR3 loop: CASSPREGIYEQYF. The CDR3 bases are TGTGCCAGCAGCCCCAGGGAGGGAATCTACGAGCAGTACTTC.

The chain is built from TRBV2 and TRBJ2-1, with 8 bases lining up with TRBD2. This CDR3 is 15 amino acids long. Trimming took 9 bases from V and 8 from J; bases not matched to a gene: 15. The germline V gene encodes CDR1 SNHLY and CDR2 FYNNEI. CDR3 region: CARGKGSGMLDEQFF. CDR3 in DNA: TGTGCCAGGGGGAAGGGTAGCGGGATGTTGGATGAGCAGTTCTTC.

The chain is built from TRBV25-1 and TRBJ1-2, with D perhaps matching TRBD1 (5 bases). Germline lookup yields CDR1 MGHDK and CDR2 SYGVNS. This CDR3 region has 14 residues. With 5 bases removed from V and 8 bases from J, the gap between germline ends came to 18 bases. In DNA form, the CDR3 reads TGTGCCAGCAGTAATCCTCTTGGGGCGCGCGGCTACACCTTC. As protein: CASSNPLGARGYTF.

This chain uses TRBV29-1 with TRBJ1-1; tentatively, D is TRBD1 (6 bases). This CDR3 contains 13 residues. The germline CDR1 and CDR2 sequences are SQVTM and ANQGSEA. The V gene lost 4 bases and the J gene lost 1 base, with 10 bases spanning the gap. CDR3 DNA: TGCAGCGTTGCCCAGGGGAGGAACACTGAAGCTTTCTTT. This codes for CSVAQGRNTEAFF.

V gene TRBV2 combines with J gene TRBJ1-5; D possibly corresponds to TRBD1 (6 bases). The CDR3 has 14 amino acids. The V end lost 2 bases, the J end lost 3 bases, and 8 bases lay between the germline ends. The germline V gene has CDR1 SNHLY and CDR2 FYNNEI. This CDR3 is CASSETGPNQPQHF. In DNA form, the CDR3 reads TGTGCCAGCAGTGAAACAGGGCCCAATCAGCCCCAGCATTTT. Full variable domain (outside the CDR3, taken from reference TRBV2 and TRBJ1-5): EPEVTQTPSHQVTQMGQEVILRCVPISNHLYFYWYRQILGQKVEFLVSFYNNEISEKSEIFDDQFSVERPDGSNFTLKIRSTKLEDSAMYFCASSETGPNQPQHFGDGTRLSIL.